A single sample gave rise to the 6 T cell receptor beta chains below, sequenced in a study of glioma-infiltrating T cells after dendritic cell vaccination. Indicated time point: after dendritic cell vaccination, including at tumor progression/relapse. The assay was immunoSEQ multiplex PCR, and TCRdb's table has in-frame clones only and misses some. Of 75,000 to 95,000 clones in the sample, more than 75% are singletons; the top ten hold approximately 2.4%. The source material was blood, sampled after dendritic cell vaccination. The receptor source for this set is a human donor with glioblastoma.

The chain carries TRBV11-3 and TRBJ2-2; 15 positions match TRBD2. Germline CDR1 SGHNT, CDR2 YENEEA. The CDR3 has 17 residues. V trimming: 5 bases; J trimming: 6 bases; junction bases outside the gene matches: 7. In DNA form, the CDR3 reads TGTGCCAGCAGCCCAGGACTAGCGGGAGGGCCGGCCGGGGAGCTGTTTTTT. Its protein is CASSPGLAGGPAGELFF.

V gene TRBV30 combines with J gene TRBJ2-7, with TRBD2 as a possible D gene (6 bases). The CDR3 spans 14 residues. Per germline, CDR1 GTSNPN and CDR2 SVGIG (reference sequence). Trimming took off 1 base at V and 6 bases at J, with 16 bases between the two ends. CDR3 in amino acids: CAWSGGGTSLEQYF. In DNA form, the CDR3 reads TGTGCCTGGAGTGGTGGGGGGACCTCCCTCGAGCAGTACTTC.

The gene calls are TRBV15 and TRBJ2-7; maybe TRBD2 (7 bases). Germline V CDR1 and CDR2: LNHNV, YYDKDF (reference sequence). V lost 0 bases and J lost 7, with 16 bases in between. The CDR3 extends over 15 amino acids. The CDR3 loop is CATSRDSAGAGEQYF. CDR3 DNA: TGTGCCACCAGCAGAGACTCCGCGGGGGCGGGTGAGCAGTACTTC.

This chain joins TRBV19 and TRBJ1-2; 9 bases line up with TRBD1. Germline CDR1 reads LNHDA; CDR2 reads SQIVND (reference sequence). Losses at the gene ends were 6 bases for V and 0 bases for J; bases not matched to a gene: 8. This CDR3 spans 16 amino acids. The CDR3 here is CASRGTGTGTNYGYTF. In nucleotides, the CDR3 is TGTGCCAGTAGGGGGACAGGGACAGGGACTAACTATGGCTACACCTTC.

This chain links TRBV7-3 with TRBJ2-5; TRBD2 agrees at 14 bases. From germline, CDR1 is SGHTA and CDR2 FQGTGA. The ends lost 3 bases at V and 5 bases at J; junction bases unmatched: 5. The CDR3 is 16 residues long. The CDR3, as DNA: TGTGCCAGCAGCTTGACTAGCGGGAGGGCCGGGGAGACCCAGTACTTC. As protein: CASSLTSGRAGETQYF.

This chain links TRBV19 with TRBJ2-3; D remains ambiguous. V was shortened by 3 bases and J by 4 bases, with 8 bases between the two germline ends. From germline, CDR1 is LNHDA and CDR2 SQIVND (reference sequence). The CDR3 is 13 amino acids. The CDR3: CASSMVRADTQYF. Here the CDR3 DNA reads TGTGCCAGTAGTATGGTCCGGGCAGATACGCAGTATTTT.